This T cell receptor beta chain was documented in a study of siplizumab effects on memory and regulatory T cells. Whole-study findings and limits: Roughly 75-97% of dividing CD4+ or CD8+ clones were without an attributable naive or memory phenotype. Naive T cells seemed more diverse than memory cells and seemed major alloresponse contributors. Most alloreactive clones went unmapped to unstimulated subsets; only a minor fraction mapped.

V trimming: 5 bases; J trimming: 8 bases; junction bases outside the gene matches: 4. Germline V CDR1 and CDR2: SGDLS, YYNGEE. The CDR3 length is 12 residues. Regarding this clone: The antigen is undetermined.

Profiled with immunoSEQ multiplex PCR; TCRdb holds only in-frame clones, not every one. The data show around 99,000 clones, about 90% seen once. The source material was Tregs sorted from blood. This TCR was recovered from a human donor in good health. V and J are TRBV9 and TRBJ2-1, with TRBD2 identical over 7 bases. The CDR3, as DNA: TGTGCCAGCAGGGCTAGCGGCGATGAGCAGTTCTTC. Its protein product is CASRASGDEQFF.